This note documents a single T cell receptor beta chain sequence. Its matching antigen is unknown. These data belong to a study of CD8+ T cells in alopecia areata. RNA, once extracted, was reverse transcribed into cDNA for use as the sequencing template. The repertoire was sequenced with immunoSEQ multiplex PCR; TCRdb's copy has only in-frame clones and lacks some. Here the sample spans 50,000 to 80,000 clones, 44% being singletons. General study findings and limits: More clonal than normal scalp was lesional scalp, particularly alopecia totalis/universalis.

The germline CDR1 and CDR2 sequences are MNHEY and SMNVEV (reference sequence). The CDR3 runs to 15 residues. V lost 8 bases to trimming and J lost 4 bases; unmatched junction nucleotides: 11. This rearrangement joins TRBV27 to TRBJ1-2; 9 bases line up with TRBD1. This receptor was identified in a human donor with alopecia areata. The source material was NKG2D-low CD8+ T cells sorted from blood. The CDR3 loop is CASGRTGGALYGYTF. CDR3 bases: TGTGCCAGCGGGCGTACAGGGGGCGCGCTCTATGGCTACACCTTC.